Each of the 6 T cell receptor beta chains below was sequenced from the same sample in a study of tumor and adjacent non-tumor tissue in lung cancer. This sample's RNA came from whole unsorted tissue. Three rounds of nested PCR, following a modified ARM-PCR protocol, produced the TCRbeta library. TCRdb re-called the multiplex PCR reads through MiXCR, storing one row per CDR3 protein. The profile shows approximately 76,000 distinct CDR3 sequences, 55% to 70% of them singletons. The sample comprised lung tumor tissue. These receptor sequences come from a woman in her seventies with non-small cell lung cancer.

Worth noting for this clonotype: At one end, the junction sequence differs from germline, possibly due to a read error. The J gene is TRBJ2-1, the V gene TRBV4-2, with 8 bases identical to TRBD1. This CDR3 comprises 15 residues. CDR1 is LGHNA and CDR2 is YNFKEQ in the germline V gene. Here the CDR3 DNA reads TGTGCCAACAGCCAAGCGACAGGGGATGACAATGAGCAGTTCTTC. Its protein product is CANSQATGDDNEQFF.

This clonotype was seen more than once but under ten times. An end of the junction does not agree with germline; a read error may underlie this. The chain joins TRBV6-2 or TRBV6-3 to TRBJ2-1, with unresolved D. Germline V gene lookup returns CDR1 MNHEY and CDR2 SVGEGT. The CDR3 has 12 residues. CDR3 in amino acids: CVSSYFGPEQLF. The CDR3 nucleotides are TGTGTCAGCAGTTACTTTGGGCCTGAGCAGCTATTC.

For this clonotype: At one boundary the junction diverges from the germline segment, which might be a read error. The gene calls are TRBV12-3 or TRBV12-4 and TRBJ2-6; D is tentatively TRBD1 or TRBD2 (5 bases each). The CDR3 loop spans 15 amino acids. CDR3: CTSTNMGVGANALTF. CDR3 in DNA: TGTACCAGCACCAATATGGGGGTTGGTGCCAACGCCCTGACTTTC.

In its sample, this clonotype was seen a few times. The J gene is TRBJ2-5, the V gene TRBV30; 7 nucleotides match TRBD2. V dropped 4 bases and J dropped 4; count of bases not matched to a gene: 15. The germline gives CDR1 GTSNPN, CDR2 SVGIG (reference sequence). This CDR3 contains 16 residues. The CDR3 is CAWIMGRRGFRETQYF. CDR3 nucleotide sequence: TGTGCCTGGATCATGGGGCGGCGGGGGTTTAGAGAGACCCAGTACTTC.

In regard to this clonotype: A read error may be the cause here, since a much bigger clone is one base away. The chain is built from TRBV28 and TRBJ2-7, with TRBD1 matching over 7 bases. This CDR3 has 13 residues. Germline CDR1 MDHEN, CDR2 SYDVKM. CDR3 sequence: CVSSSGQHYEQYF. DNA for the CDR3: TGTGTCAGCAGTTCGGGACAGCACTACGAGCAGTACTTC.

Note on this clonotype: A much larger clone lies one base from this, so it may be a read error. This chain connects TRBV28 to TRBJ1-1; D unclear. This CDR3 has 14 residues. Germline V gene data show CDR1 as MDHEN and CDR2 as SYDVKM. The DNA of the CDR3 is TGTGCCAGCAGTTTATCTTCGGGGAGCACTGAAACTTTCTTT. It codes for CASSLSSGSTETFF.